This T cell receptor (beta chain) came from a study of cytotoxic CD8 clonotypes in ibrutinib-treated CLL. Looking at the study overall: The group held 11 relapsed/refractory and roughly 14 treatment-naive patients, with some 17 IGHV unmutated. Mean productive templates were about 250,000; mean productive rearrangements were around 86,000.

Depth targeted 1 in 200,000 to 1 in 1 million T cells, averaging around 10x coverage per clonotype. Profiling relied on immunoSEQ multiplex PCR, and the TCRdb table lists in-frame clones only, not all of them. The sample has about 50,000 clones; approximately 50% are singletons. The count of this clone is one. The ends were cut back, 3 bases at V and 4 bases at J, with 11 bases in the middle. The germline gives CDR1 SGHDT, CDR2 YYEEEE. The CDR3 consists of 15 residues. The chain combines TRBV5-6 with TRBJ2-6; the D gene could be TRBD1 or TRBD2 (5 bases each). The input for sequencing was PBMCs, taken after 12 months of ibrutinib treatment. This clonotype was sampled from a human donor with chronic lymphocytic leukemia. The CDR3 reads CASSSGPPGANVLTF. The CDR3 nucleotides are TGTGCCAGCAGCTCGGGGCCCCCCGGGGCCAACGTCCTGACTTTC. The whole variable domain, filled in from reference TRBV5-6 and TRBJ2-6, reads DAGVTQSPTHLIKTRGQQVTLRCSPKSGHDTVSWYQQALGQGPQFIFQYYEEEERQRGNFPDRFSGHQFPNYSSELNVNALLLGDSALYLCASSSGPPGANVLTFGAGSRLTVL.